These 8 T cell receptor beta chains were sequenced from one sample in a study of blood T cell repertoires in COVID-19. Clones were read by immunoSEQ multiplex PCR, and TCRdb kept only the in-frame ones, dropping some. The top ten hold roughly 6.6% of the sample, which has 100,000 or so clones, 92% seen once. Sequencing was carried out using peripheral blood. Source of these receptors: a woman aged 60-75 years with active COVID-19.

The chain joins TRBV19 to TRBJ1-5, with 9 positions matching TRBD1. The CDR3 contains 16 residues. Per germline, CDR1 LNHDA and CDR2 SQIVND (reference sequence). Trimming removed 2 bases from V and 2 bases from J; junction bases left unmatched: 4. The CDR3 nucleotides read TGTGCCAGTAGTATAAAAGGGGACAGGGGCAATCAGCCCCAGCATTTT. Protein product: CASSIKGDRGNQPQHF.

The V and J genes are TRBV19 and TRBJ2-5, with 7 nucleotides matching TRBD1. V lost 5 bases and J lost 5; bases outside the gene matches: 11. The CDR3 has 15 residues. The germline V gene encodes CDR1 LNHDA and CDR2 SQIVND (reference sequence). The CDR3 is CASSPRDSPSETQYF. Written as DNA, the CDR3 is TGTGCCAGTAGTCCCCGGGACAGCCCGTCGGAGACCCAGTACTTC.

This chain uses TRBV7-2 with TRBJ2-5; TRBD1 might be the D (5 bases). CDR3 size: 14 residues. Trimming left V 1 base short and J 3 bases short, with 9 bases between. Per germline, CDR1 SGHTA and CDR2 FQGNSA. CDR3 sequence reads: CASSLGQGEETQYF. CDR3 nucleotides: TGTGCCAGCAGCTTAGGCCAGGGTGAAGAGACCCAGTACTTC.

The rearrangement links TRBV28 to TRBJ1-2; 8 bases line up with TRBD1. Germline V lookup: CDR1 MDHEN, CDR2 SYDVKM. V trimming: 3 bases; J trimming: 8 bases; junction bases outside the gene matches: 11. This CDR3 has 15 residues. The CDR3 spells CASSFLDRDVEGYTF. For the CDR3, the DNA is TGTGCCAGCAGTTTTTTGGACAGGGACGTGGAGGGCTACACCTTC.

J is TRBJ2-5 and V is TRBV6-2 or TRBV6-3; 12 positions agree with TRBD2. This CDR3 has 18 residues. V dropped 2 bases and J dropped 5; count of bases not matched to a gene: 12. In germline, CDR1 is MNHEY, CDR2 SVGEGT. This CDR3 is CASSYPSRTSGMRETQYF. The CDR3 DNA reads TGTGCCAGCAGTTACCCTTCGCGGACTAGCGGGATGAGGGAGACCCAGTACTTC.

The rearrangement links TRBV9 to TRBJ2-1, with 14 bases identical to TRBD2. This CDR3 spans 16 amino acids. The ends lost 3 bases at V and 10 bases at J; junction bases unmatched: 9. Germline-derived CDR1 and CDR2 are SGDLS and YYNGEE. The CDR3 here is CASSETGLAGVYEQFF. The CDR3, as DNA: TGTGCCAGCAGCGAGACGGGACTAGCGGGAGTATACGAGCAGTTCTTC.

The V gene is TRBV5-1, the J gene TRBJ2-1, with 7 bases aligning to TRBD2. V lost 3 bases, J lost 5 bases, and 5 bases stayed unmatched. This CDR3 is 14 amino acids long. CDR1 is SGHRS and CDR2 is YFSETQ in the germline V gene. This CDR3 reads CASSSSGIDNEQFF. The DNA of the CDR3 is TGCGCCAGCAGCTCCAGCGGGATCGACAATGAGCAGTTCTTC.

This clone was seen a single time. The genes are TRBV12-5 and TRBJ2-1, with D possibly matching TRBD2 (5 bases). The germline V and J ends were trimmed by 6 bases and 2 bases, with 8 bases remaining between them. The CDR3 has 13 residues. From germline, CDR1 is LGHNT and CDR2 FRNRAP. The CDR3 sequence: CASGTRTYNEQFF. The DNA of the CDR3 is TGTGCTAGTGGAACTAGGACCTACAATGAGCAGTTCTTC. The whole variable domain, remainder taken from reference TRBV12-5 and TRBJ2-1, is DARVTQTPRHKVTEMGQEVTMRCQPILGHNTVFWYRQTMMQGLELLAYFRNRAPLDDSGMPKDRFSAEMPDATLATLKIQPSEPRDSAVYFCASGTRTYNEQFFGPGTRLTVL.